The entry below describes one TCR beta chain. Antigen unknown. Only in-frame clones appear in the TCRdb table, and some are missing; sequencing was by immunoSEQ multiplex PCR. The sample carries 150,000 to 200,000 clones, about nine tenths recorded once. The sample is drawn from a study of T cell responses to AZD1222 COVID-19 vaccine. General study results and limits: Among AZD1222 vaccinees, only six or seven were seropositive at baseline.

Per germline, CDR1 MDHEN and CDR2 SYDVKM. V was cut by 8 bases and J by 3 bases, with 7 bases left in between. The CDR3 covers 12 residues. The sequencing used peripheral blood, collected on day 0 of MenACWY control vaccination. This receptor was identified in an adult in good health. This chain links TRBV28 with TRBJ1-4; D gene unclear. The CDR3 sequence is CASGVANEKLFF. Here the CDR3 DNA reads TGTGCCAGCGGGGTAGCTAATGAAAAACTGTTTTTT.